The 25 T cell receptor beta chains presented below share a single source sample, sequenced in a study of CD8 T cells in Susac syndrome. RNA in amounts of roughly 0.5 to 1 ug was reverse transcribed with random hexamers. TCRdb fed the immunoSEQ multiplex PCR reads into MiXCR, producing one record per CDR3 protein. The repertoire consists of roughly 200,000 distinct CDR3 sequences, with 85% to 95% occurring once and the leading ten covering around 0.16%. The sequenced material came from CD8+ T cells from PBMCs. All receptors come from a human donor with multiple sclerosis.

The chain links TRBV15 to TRBJ1-2; D is undetermined. The CDR3 consists of 14 residues. CDR1 and CDR2 (germline): LNHNV, YYDKDF (reference sequence). V was pared by 5 bases and J by 8 bases, with 18 bases between. CDR3 sequence reads: CATSGDELPAGYTF. Here the CDR3 DNA reads TGTGCCACCAGCGGGGATGAGCTCCCGGCCGGCTACACCTTC.

Here the CDR3 reads CASSRTTNAGIPNEQFF. The CDR3 DNA reads TGTGCCAGCAGTCGTACCACAAACGCGGGAATCCCAAATGAGCAGTTCTTC. The chain combines TRBV28 with TRBJ2-1, with a tentative D call TRBD2 (6 bases). Looked up from germline, CDR1 is MDHEN and CDR2 is SYDVKM. CDR3 size: 17 residues. V was shortened by 5 bases and J by 7 bases, with 24 bases between the two germline ends.

CDR3 sequence reads: CATSGYATGELFF. The CDR3 bases are TGTGCCACCAGCGGATATGCCACCGGGGAGCTGTTTTTT. V is TRBV24-1 and J is TRBJ2-2; D ambiguous. The ends were cut back, 7 bases at V and 4 bases at J, with 9 bases in the middle. This CDR3 is 13 amino acids long. The germline gives CDR1 KGHDR, CDR2 SFDVKD.

The V call is TRBV15, the J call TRBJ2-5; D call uncertain. CDR1 is LNHNV and CDR2 is YYDKDF in the germline V gene (reference sequence). With 1 base removed from V and 5 bases from J, the gap between germline ends came to 8 bases. The length of the CDR3 is 13 residues. The CDR3 region has the DNA TGTGCCACCAGCAGAGTGGGCTGGGAGACCCAGTACTTC. Translation: CATSRVGWETQYF.

J is TRBJ1-5 and V is TRBV3-1; D is unclear. Deletions cut 0 bases from V and 0 bases from J, with 6 bases between. The germline V gene has CDR1 LGHDT and CDR2 YNNKEL (reference sequence). The CDR3 is made up of 15 amino acids. CDR3 sequence reads: CASSQELGSNQPQHF. The CDR3 DNA is TGTGCCAGCAGCCAAGAGTTGGGTAGCAATCAGCCCCAGCATTTT. The full variable domain, rest sourced from reference TRBV3-1 and TRBJ1-5, is DTAVSQTPKYLVTQMGNDKSIKCEQNLGHDTMYWYKQDSKKFLKIMFSYNNKELIINETVPNRFSPKSPDKAHLNLHINSLELGDSAVYFCASSQELGSNQPQHFGDGTRLSIL.

This chain connects TRBV5-4 to TRBJ2-3; either TRBD1 or TRBD2 may fit D (5 bases each). The V and J ends lost 4 bases and 2 bases respectively, with 14 bases between them. Per germline, CDR1 SGHNT and CDR2 YYREEE (reference sequence). The CDR3 loop spans 15 amino acids. The CDR3 protein is CASSPGTYNTDTQYF. Here the CDR3 DNA reads TGTGCCAGCAGCCCCGGGACCTACAACACAGATACGCAGTATTTT.

This chain links TRBV15 with TRBJ2-5; 11 bases align to TRBD1. Germline V gene sequence: CDR1 LNHNV, CDR2 YYDKDF (reference sequence). The V segment lost 4 bases and the J segment 5 bases; nucleotides outside the gene matches: 6. CDR3 length: 15 amino acids. CDR3 region: CATSMTGTGGETQYF. The CDR3 coding sequence is TGTGCCACCAGCATGACCGGGACAGGGGGTGAGACCCAGTACTTC. Together with reference TRBV15 and TRBJ2-5, the CDR3 gives the full variable domain: DAMVIQNPRYQVTQFGKPVTLSCSQTLNHNVMYWYQQKSSQAPKLLFHYYDKDFNNEADTPDNFQSRRPNTSFCFLDIRSPGLGDTAMYLCATSMTGTGGETQYFGPGTRLLVL.

The chain couples TRBV9 to TRBJ1-5; TRBD1 aligns across 7 bases. This CDR3 comprises 14 residues. Germline values: CDR1 SGDLS, CDR2 YYNGEE. Losses at the gene ends were 3 bases for V and 7 bases for J; bases not matched to a gene: 7. CDR3 sequence (DNA): TGTGCCAGCAGCGCCAAGGGGGCTCCGCAGCCCCAGCATTTT. This codes for CASSAKGAPQPQHF.

This chain connects TRBV20-1 to TRBJ2-3; TRBD1 is a possible D gene (5 bases). The germline V gene has CDR1 DFQATT and CDR2 SNEGSKA (reference sequence). The CDR3 spans 16 residues. Trimming cost V 0 bases and J 2 bases, with 15 bases left between them. This CDR3 is CSARDRKGLDTDTQYF. In DNA form, the CDR3 reads TGCAGTGCTAGAGATCGGAAGGGGTTGGACACAGATACGCAGTATTTT.

The chain joins TRBV7-9 to TRBJ2-7, with a weak D call TRBD1 (5 bases). Trimming stripped 5 bases from V and 2 bases from J, with 19 bases between. Germline V gene lookup returns CDR1 SEHNR and CDR2 FQNEAQ (reference sequence). This CDR3 contains 16 residues. CDR3 bases: TGTGCCAGCAGCGCCCCGACAGCCACCCTTACCTACGAGCAGTACTTC. Encoded protein: CASSAPTATLTYEQYF.

The CDR3 region is CATSESEGGRKYF. The CDR3 DNA reads as TGTGCCACCAGTGAGTCTGAGGGGGGGCGGAAGTATTTT. The chain uses TRBV24-1 and TRBJ2-3; tentatively, D is TRBD2 (7 bases). The ends were cut back, 4 bases at V and 13 bases at J, with 17 bases in the middle. Germline lookup yields CDR1 KGHDR and CDR2 SFDVKD. The CDR3 sequence is 13 residues long.

V and J are TRBV20-1 and TRBJ2-2; D remains ambiguous. V was clipped by 0 bases and J by 4 bases, with 6 bases between them. The CDR3 runs 13 residues. Germline assignment: CDR1 DFQATT and CDR2 SNEGSKA (reference sequence). The CDR3 sequence: CSARDSVTGELFF. The CDR3 DNA reads TGCAGTGCTAGAGATTCCGTCACCGGGGAGCTGTTTTTT.

This rearrangement joins TRBV5-4 to TRBJ2-1, with no clear D. The germline V gene has CDR1 SGHNT and CDR2 YYREEE (reference sequence). CDR3 size: 13 residues. Deletions cut 0 bases from V and 10 bases from J, with 11 bases between. In DNA form, the CDR3 reads TGTGCCAGCAGCTTGGGGGCTGCATCGGAGCAGTTCTTC. Translation gives CASSLGAASEQFF.

The rearrangement joins TRBV20-1 to TRBJ1-2; D gene ambiguous. There are 10 residues in the CDR3. Between the trimmed V and J ends, which lost 4 bases and 3 bases, there was a span of 3 bases. The germline CDR1 and CDR2 sequences are DFQATT and SNEGSKA (reference sequence). The CDR3 protein is CSATHYGYTF. CDR3 coding DNA: TGCAGTGCTACTCACTATGGCTACACCTTC.

The chain couples TRBV13 to TRBJ2-1, with D uncertain. V was shortened by 5 bases and J by 4 bases, with 9 bases between the two germline ends. This CDR3 is built from 13 residues. Per germline, CDR1 PRHDT and CDR2 FYEKMQ (reference sequence). Here the CDR3 reads CASSKDAYNEQFF. DNA for the CDR3: TGTGCCAGCAGCAAGGACGCTTACAATGAGCAGTTCTTC.

This clonotype was counted once. This rearrangement joins TRBV5-1 to TRBJ1-1, with D maybe TRBD1 (6 bases). With 3 bases removed from V and 2 bases from J, the gap between germline ends came to 20 bases. Per germline, CDR1 SGHRS and CDR2 YFSETQ. The CDR3 is made up of 17 amino acids. CDR3: CASSSYPLEQGNTEAFF. Here the CDR3 DNA reads TGCGCCAGCAGCTCCTACCCTCTGGAACAGGGTAACACTGAAGCTTTCTTT.

The chain employs TRBV13 and TRBJ2-7, with no clear D. The CDR3 runs 11 residues. Deletions cut 5 bases from V and 3 bases from J, with 5 bases between. Germline lookup yields CDR1 PRHDT and CDR2 FYEKMQ (reference sequence). In nucleotides, the CDR3 is TGTGCCAGCAGCAACCACTACGAGCAGTACTTC. Encoded protein: CASSNHYEQYF.

CDR3 sequence reads: CASSLLKSTDTQYF. As DNA, the CDR3 is TGTGCCAGCAGTTTACTGAAAAGCACAGATACGCAGTATTTT. V is TRBV27 and J is TRBJ2-3; D unresolved. Germline CDR1 and CDR2: MNHEY and SMNVEV (reference sequence). V was cut by 2 bases and J by 0 bases, with 6 bases left in between. The CDR3 contains 14 residues.

V usage is TRBV19 and J usage is TRBJ1-2; tentatively, D is TRBD1 (6 bases). The CDR3 is 17 amino acids. V was clipped by 6 bases and J by 0 bases, with 20 bases between them. CDR1 is LNHDA, CDR2 SQIVND, per germline (reference sequence). The CDR3 spells CASRGIAGTPANYGYTF. CDR3 bases: TGTGCCAGTAGGGGAATTGCCGGGACACCAGCTAACTATGGCTACACCTTC.

This CDR3 is CASSPTSGTSTDTQYF. The CDR3 coding sequence is TGTGCCAGCAGCCCTACTAGCGGAACTAGCACAGATACGCAGTATTTT. The genes are TRBV9 and TRBJ2-3; TRBD2 agrees at 8 bases. The CDR3 loop spans 16 amino acids. Germline assignment: CDR1 SGDLS and CDR2 YYNGEE. With 4 bases clipped from V and 0 bases from J, the junction kept 7 bases outside the gene matches. Filled out from reference TRBV9 and TRBJ2-3, the complete variable domain reads DSGVTQTPKHLITATGQRVTLRCSPRSGDLSVYWYQQSLDQGLQFLIQYYNGEERAKGNILERFSAQQFPDLHSELNLSSLELGDSALYFCASSPTSGTSTDTQYFGPGTRLTVL.

The chain joins TRBV5-1 to TRBJ2-6; no definite D call. The CDR3 has 18 amino acids. In germline, CDR1 is SGHRS, CDR2 YFSETQ. V lost 2 bases and J 0 bases, leaving 15 bases between the germline ends. The CDR3 here is CASSLRRNTYSGANVLTF. DNA for the CDR3: TGCGCCAGCAGCTTACGACGGAATACATACTCTGGGGCCAACGTCCTGACTTTC.

Regarding this clonotype: At one end the junction does not follow the germline gene, possibly because of a read error. The V gene is TRBV20-1, the J gene TRBJ2-3; tentative D call: TRBD2 (5 bases). Germline-derived CDR1 and CDR2 are DFQATT and SNEGSKA (reference sequence). This CDR3 comprises 15 residues. The DNA for the CDR3 is TGCAGTGCGAGAGAGCGGAAACTAAGCACAGATACGCAGTATTTT. Translated: CSARERKLSTDTQYF.

The chain recombines TRBV30 with TRBJ2-1; D tentatively fits TRBD1 or TRBD2 (5 bases each). Germline-derived CDR1 and CDR2 are GTSNPN and SVGIG (reference sequence). Trimming took 5 bases from V and 7 from J, leaving 18 bases between them. This CDR3 is 14 amino acids long. CDR3 nucleotides: TGTGCCTGGGGGGGTATTCCGCCGGGGAATGAGCAGTTCTTC. Amino acids: CAWGGIPPGNEQFF. Full variable domain (missing parts from reference TRBV30 and TRBJ2-1): SQTIHQWPATLVQPVGSPLSLECTVEGTSNPNLYWYRQAAGRGLQLLFYSVGIGQISSEVPQNLSASRPQDRQFILSSKKLLLSDSGFYLCAWGGIPPGNEQFFGPGTRLTVL.

CDR3 sequence reads: CAASGAGTLGYTF. The CDR3 region has the DNA TGTGCCGCATCCGGGGCAGGGACTCTCGGCTACACCTTC. V gene TRBV28 combines with J gene TRBJ1-2, with D possibly TRBD1 on 5 matching bases. This CDR3 is 13 amino acids long. Trimming left V 11 bases short and J 8 bases short, with 21 bases between. Germline V lookup: CDR1 MDHEN, CDR2 SYDVKM.

This clonotype was observed a single time. This rearrangement joins TRBV5-4 to TRBJ1-2, with a possible D match to TRBD1 (6 bases). CDR3 length: 13 residues. The V end lost 4 bases, the J end lost 5 bases, and 12 bases lay between the germline ends. Germline loops: CDR1 SGHNT, CDR2 YYREEE (reference sequence). CDR3 region: CASSLRQGYGYTF. The CDR3 DNA reads as TGTGCCAGCAGCCTTCGGCAGGGGTATGGCTACACCTTC.